Included here is one TCR beta chain sequence, with context. The record originates from a study of blood T cell repertoires in COVID-19. Study information: T cells, B-cell-depleted T cells, or PBMCs supplied cDNA or gDNA.

The germline gives CDR1 LNHDA, CDR2 SQIVND (reference sequence). Losses at the gene ends were 1 base for V and 5 bases for J; bases not matched to a gene: 6. This CDR3 is built from 16 residues. Original handling: Nucleated cell number was recorded as an estimate derived from reference gene primer amplification. The assay was immunoSEQ multiplex PCR, and TCRdb's table has in-frame clones only and misses some. V and J calls and clone size follow that table, whereas D and trimming were derived from the DNA. In the table there are fewer than 300,000 clones, around 85% of which are singletons. Ages ranged from about 18 to 100 years, with residence in approximately 25 US areas. Either two negative PCRs, clearance, or symptom resolution qualified Cohort 3 donors as recovered.

This TCR derives from a woman aged 50 to 65 who had recovered from COVID-19. The gene calls are TRBV19 and TRBJ1-3, with 9 positions matching TRBD1. The sample taken for sequencing was PBMCs or T cells enriched from blood (not recorded which). Written as DNA, the CDR3 is TGTGCCAGTAGTATAGCCGGACAGGGGATAAGAAACACCATATATTTT. Protein sequence: CASSIAGQGIRNTIYF.